This is a list of T cell receptor beta chains from one sample in a study of cytomegalovirus exposure and HLA in healthy donors. Generated by immunoSEQ multiplex PCR, the TCRdb table keeps only in-frame clones and is missing some. The data hold 110,000 to 150,000 clones, with about 79% observed a single time. Material for sequencing was PBMCs. The receptors come from a male donor in good health and CMV-seronegative. Each CDR3 is given with its conserved first and last residue. The order of the fields is D gene, clone size, V gene, J gene, CDR3 protein, CDR3 DNA. D genes are given only for firm matches. Clone size is shown for a subset of rows, as once, few, many or a class of expanded clone.

TRBD2	.	TRBV11-2	TRBJ2-1	CASSPLAGGNNEQFF	TGTGCCAGCAGCCCTTTAGCGGGAGGAAACAATGAGCAGTTCTTC
.	.	TRBV30	TRBJ1-5	CAWSEQINQPQHF	TGTGCCTGGAGCGAACAGATCAATCAGCCCCAGCATTTT
TRBD2	.	TRBV19	TRBJ2-5	CASSAASGSETQYF	TGTGCCAGTAGTGCGGCTAGCGGAAGCGAGACCCAGTACTTC
.	.	TRBV6-6	TRBJ1-1	CASVGTGAAARIF	.
TRBD2	few	TRBV9	TRBJ2-2	CASSTAFVLAGVNTGELFF	TGTGCCAGCAGCACCGCTTTTGTACTAGCGGGAGTGAACACCGGGGAGCTGTTTTTT
TRBD1	.	TRBV5-1	TRBJ2-2	CASEPGTGRYRDTGELFF	TGCGCCAGCGAGCCCGGGACAGGGCGGTATAGGGACACCGGGGAGCTGTTTTTT
TRBD2	once	TRBV14	TRBJ2-7	CASSRAGGPVYEQYF	TGTGCCAGCAGCAGAGCGGGAGGGCCTGTGTACGAGCAGTACTTC
.	few	TRBV7-8	TRBJ1-2	CASSFRQDSPYGYTF	TGTGCCAGCAGCTTTAGACAAGATTCACCCTATGGCTACACCTTC
.	.	TRBV29-1	TRBJ1-5	CSVLDGEGEPQHF	TGCAGCGTACTAGACGGGGAGGGGGAGCCCCAGCATTTT
TRBD1	.	TRBV5-1	TRBJ2-4	CASSPDRVGNIQYF	TGCGCCAGCAGCCCGGACAGGGTTGGAAACATTCAGTACTTC
TRBD1	.	TRBV5-1	TRBJ1-4	CASSLPGQGREKLFF	TGCGCCAGCAGCTTACCGGGACAGGGACGGGAAAAACTGTTTTTT
TRBD1	.	TRBV18	TRBJ2-7	CASSAGQGYEQYF	TGTGCCAGCTCGGCGGGACAGGGGTACGAGCAGTACTTC
.	.	TRBV2	TRBJ2-7	CASTLTSYEQYF	TGTGCCAGCACTCTAACGTCCTACGAGCAGTACTTC
.	.	TRBV7-8	TRBJ1-1	CASSLGANTEAFF	TGTGCCAGCAGCTTAGGGGCTAACACTGAAGCTTTCTTT
.	.	TRBV19	TRBJ1-1	CASSLLGGVGEAFF	TGTGCCAGTAGTTTGTTGGGGGGGGTCGGTGAAGCTTTCTTT